This record looks at one T cell receptor (beta chain) sequence and its context. What it binds is unknown. A read error may be the cause here, since a much bigger clone is one base away. The data derive from a study of shared clonotypes between healthy human individuals. Turning to the study itself: A couple of women and a few men aged 18 to 49 made up the donors.

Study-wide points: The study found lower generation probabilities in non-shared clonotypes than in those shared by all four donors. Investigators collected only blood, and repertoires in tissues likely differ.

Clones were sequenced by immunoSEQ multiplex PCR, and TCRdb holds only the in-frame ones, with some missing. This sample has fewer than 3 million clones, with 85% to 95% found just once. Everyone who donated was a Caucasian adult who lived in Nashville, Tennessee. The sequence came from a man younger than 35 in good health. Some clones in this sample may be carry-over from other donors' samples. The sample comprised naive CD4+ T cells from PBMCs. Sample subset: CD45RA+ positively selected.

CDR3 amino acids: CASSKETQYF. CDR3 sequence (DNA): TGTGCCAGCAGTAAAGAGACCCAGTACTTC. This sequence joins TRBV6-1 and TRBJ2-5, with D unclear. This CDR3 comprises 10 residues. With 5 bases removed from V and 3 bases from J, the gap between germline ends came to 1 base. Per germline, CDR1 MNHNS and CDR2 SASEGT.